Sequencing of this T cell receptor beta chain was carried out in a study of CD8+ T cells in alopecia areata. Looking at the study overall: Patients took tofacitinib for 6 to 18 months, followed by 6 drug-free months. The SALT score measured affected scalp surface percentage in treated patients.

Sequencing used cDNA as its template, made by extracting RNA and reverse transcribing it. Assay used: immunoSEQ multiplex PCR; TCRdb lists only in-frame clones, some missing. This sample carries around 270,000 clones, roughly 60% of them seen once, and the ten largest clones take roughly 1.8%. V lost 4 bases to trimming and J lost 5 bases; unmatched junction nucleotides: 5. Germline values: CDR1 SGHTA, CDR2 FQGNSA. The CDR3 totals 14 residues. General observations from the study: Scalp clonality decreased significantly with tofacitinib, and so did expanded CD8+ clones among the top 100. Higher clonality and more expanded CD8+ clones appeared in lesional than normal scalp.

Comments on this clone: The antigen remains unidentified.

Treatment indicated: oral pan-JAK inhibitor, 5-10 mg twice daily. The source of this sequence is a human donor with alopecia areata. This chain uses TRBV7-2 with TRBJ2-5; 9 bases match TRBD2. Sequenced here: CD4+ T cells sorted from blood, sampled at week 24, from a patient treated with tofacitinib. Here the CDR3 reads CASSSRTSVETQYF. DNA for the CDR3: TGTGCCAGCAGCTCGAGGACTAGCGTGGAGACCCAGTACTTC.